Presented here are 11 T cell receptor beta chains from one specimen sequenced in a study of blood T cell repertoires in COVID-19. The protocol was immunoSEQ multiplex PCR, while the TCRdb copy is restricted to in-frame clones and leaves out a portion. The sample has about 190,000 clones, around 80% seen once. Sequencing was performed on peripheral blood. Receptors were obtained from a man aged 50 to 59 with active or convalescent COVID-19.

The J gene is TRBJ1-2, the V gene TRBV7-9, with D possibly matching TRBD1 (6 bases). CDR1 is SEHNR, CDR2 FQNEAQ, per germline (reference sequence). V gave up 1 base and J gave up 8 bases, with 8 bases separating them. The length of the CDR3 is 12 residues. The DNA for the CDR3 is TGTGCCAGCAGCTTAGACAGGGACGGCTACACCTTC. This encodes CASSLDRDGYTF.

This chain joins TRBV4-3 and TRBJ1-2; D ambiguous. V lost 1 base to trimming and J lost 4 bases, with 7 bases between them. Germline V gene sequence: CDR1 LGHNA, CDR2 YSLEER. This CDR3 has 13 amino acids. The CDR3 loop is CASSQVTRYGYTF. CDR3 nucleotide sequence: TGCGCCAGCAGCCAAGTAACTCGCTATGGCTACACCTTC.

J is TRBJ1-1 and V is TRBV6-5, with D perhaps TRBD1 (6 bases). Germline lookup yields CDR1 MNHEY and CDR2 SVGAGI. The V end was cut by 6 bases, the J end by 3 bases, with 14 bases between. CDR3 length: 14 amino acids. CDR3 loop: CASRKDSWDTEAFF. CDR3 DNA: TGTGCCAGCAGGAAGGACAGTTGGGACACTGAAGCTTTCTTT.

This chain joins TRBV9 and TRBJ1-1; TRBD1 might be the D (5 bases). This CDR3 contains 15 residues. From germline, CDR1 is SGDLS and CDR2 YYNGEE. Deletions cut 0 bases from V and 4 bases from J, with 13 bases between. In DNA, the CDR3 is TGTGCCAGCAGCGTAGAAGGGGCAAGGGTCACTGAAGCTTTCTTT. Its translation: CASSVEGARVTEAFF.

This clone was picked up many times. The J gene is TRBJ2-2, the V gene TRBV9; a possible D gene is TRBD2 (5 bases). CDR3 size: 13 residues. Trimming removed 0 bases at V and 5 bases at J, with 5 bases between. Germline values: CDR1 SGDLS, CDR2 YYNGEE. CDR3 loop: CASSVGRTGELFF. CDR3 DNA: TGTGCCAGCAGCGTAGGGAGGACCGGGGAGCTGTTTTTT.

The rearrangement joins TRBV6-5 to TRBJ1-6; 10 bases agree with TRBD1. CDR1 and CDR2 from the germline V gene are MNHEY and SVGAGI. The CDR3 totals 15 residues. With 6 bases clipped from V and 7 bases from J, the junction kept 6 bases outside the gene matches. The CDR3 DNA is TGTGCCAGCAGCGACAGGGGACAGGGGAATTCACCCCTCCACTTT. This translates into CASSDRGQGNSPLHF.

The genes are TRBV7-2 and TRBJ2-3; TRBD1 is a possible D gene (6 bases). The germline gives CDR1 SGHTA, CDR2 FQGNSA. The CDR3 has 16 amino acids. Deletions cut 1 base from V and 2 bases from J, with 13 bases between. The CDR3 DNA is TGTGCCAGCAGCTTAGGGGGGACACTAGACACAGATACGCAGTATTTT. It translates to CASSLGGTLDTDTQYF.

The chain carries TRBV7-2 and TRBJ2-2; 8 nucleotides match TRBD1. The CDR3 loop spans 16 amino acids. V shed 6 bases and J 3 bases; nucleotides not matched to a gene: 9. Germline V gives CDR1 SGHTA, CDR2 FQGNSA. In DNA, the CDR3 is TGTGCCAGCAGGGATCAGGGGGCGATCGACACCGGGGAGCTGTTTTTT. Residues: CASRDQGAIDTGELFF.

The gene calls are TRBV9 and TRBJ2-2; tentatively, D is TRBD2 (6 bases). The length of the CDR3 is 16 residues. Trimming left V 4 bases short and J 1 base short, with 14 bases between. Germline CDR1 reads SGDLS; CDR2 reads YYNGEE. The CDR3 protein is CASSPRGSGNTGELFF. The DNA for the CDR3 is TGTGCCAGCAGCCCCCGGGGTAGCGGGAACACCGGGGAGCTGTTTTTT.

This clone showed up just a few times. This chain connects TRBV2 to TRBJ1-5; D unresolved. V dropped 10 bases and J dropped 5 bases, with 15 bases sitting between them. The germline V gene encodes CDR1 SNHLY and CDR2 FYNNEI. This CDR3 has 13 residues. The CDR3 spells CATRPYSDQPQHF. CDR3 DNA: TGTGCCACCCGTCCGTACAGTGATCAGCCCCAGCATTTT.

The chain employs TRBV12-5 and TRBJ2-7; TRBD1 matches 7 bases. The V gene end was trimmed by 5 bases and the J gene end by 3 bases; junction bases not matched to a gene: 7. Germline CDR1 is LGHNT and CDR2 is FRNRAP. The CDR3 is 14 amino acids. CDR3: CASGTGDSFYEQYF. CDR3 in DNA: TGTGCTAGTGGTACTGGGGACAGCTTCTACGAGCAGTACTTC.